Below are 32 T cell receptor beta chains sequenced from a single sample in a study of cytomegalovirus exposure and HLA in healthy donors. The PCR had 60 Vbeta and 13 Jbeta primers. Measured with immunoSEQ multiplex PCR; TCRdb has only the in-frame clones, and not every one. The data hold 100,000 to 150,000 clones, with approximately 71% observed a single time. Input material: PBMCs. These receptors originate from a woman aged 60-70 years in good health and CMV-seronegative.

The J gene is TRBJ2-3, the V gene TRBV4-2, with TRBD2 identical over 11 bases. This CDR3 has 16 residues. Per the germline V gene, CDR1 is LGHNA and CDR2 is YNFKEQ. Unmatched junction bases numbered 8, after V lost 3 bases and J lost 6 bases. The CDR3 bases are TGTGCCAGCAGCCAGACCATAGCGGGGGGGCGGGATACGCAGTATTTT. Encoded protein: CASSQTIAGGRDTQYF.

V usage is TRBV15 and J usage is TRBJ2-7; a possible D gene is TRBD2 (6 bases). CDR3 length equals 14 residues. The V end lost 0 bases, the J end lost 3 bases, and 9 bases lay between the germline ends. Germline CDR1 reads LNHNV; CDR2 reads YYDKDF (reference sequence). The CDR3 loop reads CATSRDPGVYEQYF. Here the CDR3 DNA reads TGTGCCACCAGCAGAGATCCGGGGGTCTACGAGCAGTACTTC.

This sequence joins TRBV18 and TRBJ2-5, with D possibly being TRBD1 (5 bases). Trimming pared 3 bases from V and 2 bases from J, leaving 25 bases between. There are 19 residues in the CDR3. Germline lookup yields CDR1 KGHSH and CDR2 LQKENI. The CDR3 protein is CASSPNLRLDKDVQETQYF. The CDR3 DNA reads TGTGCCAGCTCACCTAACCTAAGATTGGACAAGGACGTTCAAGAGACCCAGTACTTC.

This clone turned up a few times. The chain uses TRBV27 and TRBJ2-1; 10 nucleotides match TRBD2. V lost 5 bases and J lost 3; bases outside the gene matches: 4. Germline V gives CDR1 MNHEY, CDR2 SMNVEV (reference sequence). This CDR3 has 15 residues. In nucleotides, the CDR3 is TGTGCCAGCAGTAAAAGGACTAGCGGCTACAATGAGCAGTTCTTC. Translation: CASSKRTSGYNEQFF.

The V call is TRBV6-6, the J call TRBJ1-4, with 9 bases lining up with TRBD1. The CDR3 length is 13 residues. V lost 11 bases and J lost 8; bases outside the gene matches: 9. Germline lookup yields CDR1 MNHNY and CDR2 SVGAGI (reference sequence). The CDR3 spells CAATRTGEEKLFF. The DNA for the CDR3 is TGTGCCGCCACCCGGACAGGGGAGGAAAAACTGTTTTTT.

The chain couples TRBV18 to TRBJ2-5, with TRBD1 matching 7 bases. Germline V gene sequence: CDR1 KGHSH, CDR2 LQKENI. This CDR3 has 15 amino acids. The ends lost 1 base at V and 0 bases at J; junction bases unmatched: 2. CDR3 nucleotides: TGTGCCAGCTCACCACAGACAGGGTACCAAGAGACCCAGTACTTC. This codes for CASSPQTGYQETQYF.

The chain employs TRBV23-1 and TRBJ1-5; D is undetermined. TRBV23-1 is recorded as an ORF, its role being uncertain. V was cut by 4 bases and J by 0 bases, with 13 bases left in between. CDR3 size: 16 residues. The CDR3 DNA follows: TGCGCCAGCAGTCGACCCTACCAGGATAGCAATCAGCCCCAGCATTTT. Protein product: CASSRPYQDSNQPQHF.

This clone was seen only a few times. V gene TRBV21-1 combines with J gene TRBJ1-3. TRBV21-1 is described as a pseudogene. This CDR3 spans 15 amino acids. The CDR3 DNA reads TGTGCCAGCAGTAGGGACTCAAGCTCTGGAAACACCATATATTTT. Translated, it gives CASSRDSSSGNTIYF.

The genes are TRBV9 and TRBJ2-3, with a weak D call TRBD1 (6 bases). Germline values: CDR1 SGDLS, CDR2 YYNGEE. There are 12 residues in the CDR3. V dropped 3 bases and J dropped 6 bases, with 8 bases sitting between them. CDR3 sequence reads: CASSAQGDTQYF. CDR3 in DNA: TGTGCCAGCAGCGCTCAGGGGGATACGCAGTATTTT.

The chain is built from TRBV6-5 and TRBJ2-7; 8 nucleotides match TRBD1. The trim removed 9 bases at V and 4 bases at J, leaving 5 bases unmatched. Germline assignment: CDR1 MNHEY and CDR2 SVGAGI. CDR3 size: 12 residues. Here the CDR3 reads CASTGTGYEQYF. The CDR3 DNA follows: TGTGCCAGTACCGGGACAGGATACGAGCAGTACTTC.

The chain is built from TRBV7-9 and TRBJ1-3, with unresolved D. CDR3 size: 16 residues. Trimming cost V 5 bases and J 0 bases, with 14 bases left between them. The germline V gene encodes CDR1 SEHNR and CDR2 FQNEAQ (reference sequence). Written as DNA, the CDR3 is TGTGCCAGCAGCGGCCGGACTCAAAGCTCTGGAAACACCATATATTTT. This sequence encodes CASSGRTQSSGNTIYF.

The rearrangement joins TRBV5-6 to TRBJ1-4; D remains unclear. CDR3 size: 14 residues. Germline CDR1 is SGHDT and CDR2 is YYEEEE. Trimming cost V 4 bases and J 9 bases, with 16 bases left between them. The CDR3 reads CASSLALGSKKLFF. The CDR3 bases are TGTGCCAGCAGCCTTGCTTTGGGGAGCAAAAAACTGTTTTTT.

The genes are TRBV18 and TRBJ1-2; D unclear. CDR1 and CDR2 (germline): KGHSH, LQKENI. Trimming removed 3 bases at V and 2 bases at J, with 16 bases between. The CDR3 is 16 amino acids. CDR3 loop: CASSPARLQRNYGYTF. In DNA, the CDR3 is TGTGCCAGCTCACCGGCACGATTACAGCGGAACTATGGCTACACCTTC.

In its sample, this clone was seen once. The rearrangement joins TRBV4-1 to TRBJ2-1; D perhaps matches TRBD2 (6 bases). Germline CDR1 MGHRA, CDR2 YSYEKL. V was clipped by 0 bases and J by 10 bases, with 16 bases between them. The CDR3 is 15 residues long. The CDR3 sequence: CASSQDPGNGREQFF. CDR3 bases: TGCGCCAGCAGCCAAGACCCCGGGAATGGGAGGGAGCAGTTCTTC.

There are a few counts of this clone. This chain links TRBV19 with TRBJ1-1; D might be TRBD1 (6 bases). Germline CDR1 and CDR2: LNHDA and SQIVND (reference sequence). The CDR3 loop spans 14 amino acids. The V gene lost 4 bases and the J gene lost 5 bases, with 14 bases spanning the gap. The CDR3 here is CASSTPGETTEAFF. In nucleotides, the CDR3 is TGTGCCAGTAGTACCCCAGGGGAAACGACTGAAGCTTTCTTT.

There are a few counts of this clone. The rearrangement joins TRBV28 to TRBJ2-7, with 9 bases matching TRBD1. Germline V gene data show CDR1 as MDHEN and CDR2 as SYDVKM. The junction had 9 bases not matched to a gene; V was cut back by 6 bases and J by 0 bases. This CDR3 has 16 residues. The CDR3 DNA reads TGTGCCAGCAGACAGCTGACAGGGGGGGCCTCCTACGAGCAGTACTTC. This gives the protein CASRQLTGGASYEQYF.

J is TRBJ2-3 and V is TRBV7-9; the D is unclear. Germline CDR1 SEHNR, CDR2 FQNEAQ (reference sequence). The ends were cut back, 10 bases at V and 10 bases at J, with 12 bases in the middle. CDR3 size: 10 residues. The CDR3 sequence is CATAEASQYF. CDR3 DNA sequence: TGTGCCACCGCGGAAGCTTCGCAGTATTTT.

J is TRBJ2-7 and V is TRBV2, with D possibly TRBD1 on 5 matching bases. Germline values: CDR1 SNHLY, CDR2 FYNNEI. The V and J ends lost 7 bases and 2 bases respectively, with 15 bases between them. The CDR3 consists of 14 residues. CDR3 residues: CASIGQHVTYEQYF. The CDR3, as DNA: TGTGCCAGCATTGGACAACACGTAACCTACGAGCAGTACTTC.

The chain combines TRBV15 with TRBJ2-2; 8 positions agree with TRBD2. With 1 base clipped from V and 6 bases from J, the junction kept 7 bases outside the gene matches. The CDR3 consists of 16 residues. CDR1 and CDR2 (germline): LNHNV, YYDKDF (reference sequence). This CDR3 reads CATSRVRLAGSGELFF. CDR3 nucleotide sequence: TGTGCCACCAGCAGAGTACGGCTAGCGGGCTCCGGGGAGCTGTTTTTT.

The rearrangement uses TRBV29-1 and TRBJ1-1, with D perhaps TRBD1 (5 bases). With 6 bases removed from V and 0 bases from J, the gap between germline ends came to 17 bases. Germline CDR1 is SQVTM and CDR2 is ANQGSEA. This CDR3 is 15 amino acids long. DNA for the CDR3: TGCAGCGTGGGGCTATTGGGAGGGATGAACACTGAAGCTTTCTTT. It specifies CSVGLLGGMNTEAFF.

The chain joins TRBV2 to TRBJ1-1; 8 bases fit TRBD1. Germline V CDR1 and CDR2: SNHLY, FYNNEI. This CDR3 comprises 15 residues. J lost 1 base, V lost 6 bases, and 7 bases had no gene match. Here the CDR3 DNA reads TGTGCCAGCAGGGGACAGGTCCTGACGAACACTGAAGCTTTCTTT. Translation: CASRGQVLTNTEAFF.

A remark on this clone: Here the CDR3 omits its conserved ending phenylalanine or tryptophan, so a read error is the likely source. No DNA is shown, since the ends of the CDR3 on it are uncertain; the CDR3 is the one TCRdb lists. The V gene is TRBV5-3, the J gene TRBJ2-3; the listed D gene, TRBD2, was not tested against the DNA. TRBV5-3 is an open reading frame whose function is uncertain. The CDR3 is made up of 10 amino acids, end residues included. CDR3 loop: CARSMAWRHG.

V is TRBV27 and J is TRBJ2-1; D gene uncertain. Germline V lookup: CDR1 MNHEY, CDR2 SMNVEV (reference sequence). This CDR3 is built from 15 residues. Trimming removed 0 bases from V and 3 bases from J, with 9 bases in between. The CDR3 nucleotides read TGTGCCAGCAGTTTATCCCGCGGATACTACAATGAGCAGTTCTTC. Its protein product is CASSLSRGYYNEQFF.

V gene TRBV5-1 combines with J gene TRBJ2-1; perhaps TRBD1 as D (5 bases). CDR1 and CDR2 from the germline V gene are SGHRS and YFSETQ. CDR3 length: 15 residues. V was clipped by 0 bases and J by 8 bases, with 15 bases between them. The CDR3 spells CASSLGGLRADEQFF. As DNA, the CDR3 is TGCGCCAGCAGCTTGGGGGGTCTCAGGGCCGATGAGCAGTTCTTC.

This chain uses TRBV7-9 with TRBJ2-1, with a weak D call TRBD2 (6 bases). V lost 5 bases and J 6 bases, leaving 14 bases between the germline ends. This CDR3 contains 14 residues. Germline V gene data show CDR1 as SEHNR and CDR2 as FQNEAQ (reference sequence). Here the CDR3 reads CASSPFLSGNEQFF. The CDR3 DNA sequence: TGTGCCAGCAGCCCCTTTCTTAGCGGCAATGAGCAGTTCTTC.

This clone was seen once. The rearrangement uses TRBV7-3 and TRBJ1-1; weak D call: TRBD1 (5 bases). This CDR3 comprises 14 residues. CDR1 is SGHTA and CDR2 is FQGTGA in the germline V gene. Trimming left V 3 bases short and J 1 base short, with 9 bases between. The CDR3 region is CASSLGHPNTEAFF. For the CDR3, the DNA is TGTGCCAGCAGCTTGGGGCACCCGAACACTGAAGCTTTCTTT.

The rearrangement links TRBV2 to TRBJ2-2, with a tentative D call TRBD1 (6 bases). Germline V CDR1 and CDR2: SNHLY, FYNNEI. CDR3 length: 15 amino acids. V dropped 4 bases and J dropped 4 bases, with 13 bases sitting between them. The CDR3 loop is CASSGQVTGTGELFF. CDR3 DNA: TGTGCCAGCAGTGGACAGGTGACGGGCACCGGGGAGCTGTTTTTT.

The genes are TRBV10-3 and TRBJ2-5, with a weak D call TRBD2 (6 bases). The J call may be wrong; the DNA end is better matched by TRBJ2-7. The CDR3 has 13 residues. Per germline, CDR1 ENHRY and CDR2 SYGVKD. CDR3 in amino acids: CAISEPGRYEQYF. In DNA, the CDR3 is TGTGCCATCAGTGAACCAGGGAGGTACGAGCAGTACTTC.

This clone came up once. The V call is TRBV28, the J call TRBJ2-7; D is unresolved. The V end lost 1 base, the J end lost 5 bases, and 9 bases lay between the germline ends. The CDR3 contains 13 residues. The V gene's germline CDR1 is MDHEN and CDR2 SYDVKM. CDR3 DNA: TGTGCCAGCAGTTTATCCCACAGAGACGAGCAGTACTTC. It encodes CASSLSHRDEQYF.

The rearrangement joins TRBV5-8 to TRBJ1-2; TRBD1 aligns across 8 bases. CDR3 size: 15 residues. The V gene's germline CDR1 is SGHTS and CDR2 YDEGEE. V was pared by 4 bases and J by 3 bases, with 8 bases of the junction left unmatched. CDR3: CASSPYQGAYYGYTF. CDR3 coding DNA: TGTGCCAGCAGCCCGTACCAGGGGGCGTACTATGGCTACACCTTC.

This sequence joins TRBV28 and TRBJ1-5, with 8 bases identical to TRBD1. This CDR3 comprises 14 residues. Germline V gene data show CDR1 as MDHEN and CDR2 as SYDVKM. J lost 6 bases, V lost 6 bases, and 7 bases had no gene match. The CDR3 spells CASSTTGVRQPQHF. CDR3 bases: TGTGCCAGCAGCACGACAGGGGTCCGTCAGCCCCAGCATTTT.

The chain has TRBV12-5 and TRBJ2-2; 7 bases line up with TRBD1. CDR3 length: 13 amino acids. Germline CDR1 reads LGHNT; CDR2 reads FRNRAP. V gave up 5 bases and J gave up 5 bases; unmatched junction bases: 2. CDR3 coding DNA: TGTGCTAGTGGTAACAGGGGAACCGGGGAGCTGTTTTTT. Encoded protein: CASGNRGTGELFF.